This T cell receptor beta chain was captured in a study of blood T cell repertoires in COVID-19. Per the study methods: From reference gene primer amplification, estimates of nucleated cell counts were derived. TCRdb's copy holds only in-frame clones and misses some; the assay was immunoSEQ multiplex PCR. V and J calls and clone size follow that table, whereas D and trimming were derived from the DNA. Among about 250,000 clones, around 87% were seen once, and the ten largest hold approximately 2.1%. Germline V lookup: CDR1 SGDLS, CDR2 YYNGEE. The V and J ends lost 2 bases and 5 bases respectively, with 19 bases between them. This CDR3 has 16 residues. Enrolment of Seattle patients took place during active infection, and they were followed longitudinally.

This sequence was found in a woman aged 60 to 75 with COVID-19, enrolled during active disease. The sequencing sample was made of peripheral blood. J is TRBJ1-2 and V is TRBV9; D ambiguous. The CDR3 spells CASSVGPGSTAYGYTF. The DNA of the CDR3 is TGTGCCAGCAGCGTTGGTCCCGGGTCAACGGCTTATGGCTACACCTTC.